The 5 T cell receptor beta chains listed next were all sequenced from one sample in a study of blood T cell repertoires in COVID-19 (TCRdb year 2020). The library was prepared using the immunoSEQ multiplex PCR assay. Imported from immuneACCESS, the table was reduced by TCRdb to in-frame sequences with V and J called. These copies leave out some clones; in studies compared against another copy, an unresolved V gene accounts for under half, and the cause of the remainder is not known. The sample yields about 100,000 clones; approximately 80% were counted once. The ten most abundant clones make up roughly 4.8% of the sample. The sample comprised peripheral blood. These TCRs come from a man at least 80 years old with COVID-19, enrolled during active disease.

The rearrangement uses TRBV6-5 and TRBJ1-5; 10 bases align to TRBD1. Germline V gives CDR1 MNHEY, CDR2 SVGAGI. Trimming removed 7 bases from V and 2 bases from J; junction bases left unmatched: 5. This CDR3 comprises 15 residues. DNA for the CDR3: TGTGCCAGCACCAGACAGGGGGCGCGCAATCAGCCCCAGCATTTT. It translates to CASTRQGARNQPQHF.

This clone was seen a few times. The chain carries TRBV30 and TRBJ2-5; 7 bases align to TRBD2. This CDR3 is 13 amino acids long. The germline gives CDR1 GTSNPN, CDR2 SVGIG (reference sequence). Trimming at V came to 3 bases and at J to 3 bases, leaving 4 bases not matched to a gene. The CDR3 DNA reads TGTGCCTGGAGCCCGGCGGGAGAAGAGACCCAGTACTTC. Amino acids: CAWSPAGEETQYF.

The gene calls are TRBV10-3 and TRBJ2-3, with 10 bases lining up with TRBD2. CDR3 length: 16 residues. The germline V gene has CDR1 ENHRY and CDR2 SYGVKD. Trimming removed 10 bases from V and 1 base from J; junction bases left unmatched: 11. DNA for the CDR3: TGTGCCACTTCCAGGACTAGCGGAGACCGCACAGATACGCAGTATTTT. Its translation is CATSRTSGDRTDTQYF.

V is TRBV3-1 (or the pseudogene TRBV3-2) and J is TRBJ2-7; 10 bases are shared with TRBD1. This CDR3 spans 17 amino acids. J gave up 5 bases and V 0 bases, and 10 bases lay outside the gene matches. Germline loops: CDR1 LGHDT, CDR2 YNNKEL (reference sequence). DNA for the CDR3: TGTGCCAGCAGCCAAGATCCCTCGGGGACAGGGGCCAACGAGCAGTACTTC. Encoded protein: CASSQDPSGTGANEQYF.

This clone was counted between two and nine times. This chain links TRBV30 with TRBJ1-5; D gene ambiguous. Trimming stripped 3 bases from V and 6 bases from J, with 9 bases between. CDR1 GTSNPN and CDR2 SVGIG come from the germline V gene (reference sequence). This CDR3 has 12 residues. The CDR3 loop reads CAWSGGLQPQHF. The DNA for the CDR3 is TGTGCCTGGAGCGGCGGGCTTCAGCCCCAGCATTTT.